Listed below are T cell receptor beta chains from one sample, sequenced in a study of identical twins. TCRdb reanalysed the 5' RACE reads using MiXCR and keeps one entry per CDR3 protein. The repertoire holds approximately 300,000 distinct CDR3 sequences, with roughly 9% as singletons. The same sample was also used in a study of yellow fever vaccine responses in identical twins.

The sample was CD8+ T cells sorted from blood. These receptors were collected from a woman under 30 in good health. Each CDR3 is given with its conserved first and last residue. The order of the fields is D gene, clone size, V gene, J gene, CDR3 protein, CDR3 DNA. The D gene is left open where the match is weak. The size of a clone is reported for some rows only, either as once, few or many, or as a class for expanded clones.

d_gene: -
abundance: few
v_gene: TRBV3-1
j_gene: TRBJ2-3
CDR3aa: CASSQEAWLATSTDTQYF
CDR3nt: TGTGCCAGCAGCCAAGAGGCCTGGCTAGCGACTAGCACAGATACGCAGTATTTT

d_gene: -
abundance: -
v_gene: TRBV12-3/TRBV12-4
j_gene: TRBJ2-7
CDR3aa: CASSLAVEALEQYF
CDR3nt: -

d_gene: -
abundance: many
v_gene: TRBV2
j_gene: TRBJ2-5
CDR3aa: CASIKSQETQYF
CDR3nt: TGTGCCAGCATCAAGAGCCAAGAGACCCAGTACTTC

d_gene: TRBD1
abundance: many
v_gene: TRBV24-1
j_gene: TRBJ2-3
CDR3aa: CATSEGAKDTQYF
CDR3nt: TGTGCCACTTCCGAGGGGGCTAAAGATACGCAGTATTTT

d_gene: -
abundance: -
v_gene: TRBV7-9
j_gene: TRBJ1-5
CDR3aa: CASSPNFPRNQPQHF
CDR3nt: TGTGCCAGCAGCCCAAACTTCCCCCGCAATCAGCCCCAGCATTTT

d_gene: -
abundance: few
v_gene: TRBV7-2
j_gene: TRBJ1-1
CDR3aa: CASSPWTENTEAFF
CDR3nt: TGTGCCAGCAGCCCCTGGACAGAGAACACTGAAGCTTTCTTT

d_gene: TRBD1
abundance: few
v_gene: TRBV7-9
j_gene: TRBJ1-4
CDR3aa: CASSFVGEGAGEKLFF
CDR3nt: TGTGCCAGCAGCTTCGTCGGGGAGGGGGCAGGTGAAAAACTGTTTTTT

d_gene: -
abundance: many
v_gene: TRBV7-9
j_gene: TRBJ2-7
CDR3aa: CASSLVASSYEQYF
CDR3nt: TGTGCCAGCAGCTTAGTTGCTAGCTCCTACGAGCAGTACTTC

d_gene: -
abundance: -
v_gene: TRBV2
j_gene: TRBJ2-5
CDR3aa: CASSDRWGETQYF
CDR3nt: TGTGCCAGCAGTGACCGGTGGGGAGAGACCCAGTACTTC

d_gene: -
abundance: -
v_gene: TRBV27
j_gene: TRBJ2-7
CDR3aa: CASSLASPSYEQYF
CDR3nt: TGTGCCAGCAGTTTGGCTAGTCCCTCCTACGAGCAGTACTTC

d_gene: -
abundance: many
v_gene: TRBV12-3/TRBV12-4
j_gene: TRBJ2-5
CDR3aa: CASSFSQDAPQETQYF
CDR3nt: TGTGCCAGCAGTTTCTCCCAGGACGCACCCCAAGAGACCCAGTACTTC

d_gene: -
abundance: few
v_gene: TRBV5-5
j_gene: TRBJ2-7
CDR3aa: CASSPPETYEQYF
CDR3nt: TGTGCCAGCAGCCCCCCGGAGACCTACGAGCAGTACTTC

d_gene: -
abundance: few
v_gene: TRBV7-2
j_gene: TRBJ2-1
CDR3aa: CASSFRGGLAYNEQFF
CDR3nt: TGTGCCAGCAGTTTTAGGGGGGGACTGGCATACAATGAGCAGTTCTTC

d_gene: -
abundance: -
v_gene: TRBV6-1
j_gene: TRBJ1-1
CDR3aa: CASSETRGGKDVSF
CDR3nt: TGTGCCAGCAGTGAAACCAGGGGAGGTAAGGACGTTTCTTTT

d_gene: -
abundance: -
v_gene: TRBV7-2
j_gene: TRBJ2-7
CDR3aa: CASSLAPQGTYEQYF
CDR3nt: TGTGCCAGCAGCTTAGCGCCACAGGGCACCTACGAGCAGTACTTC

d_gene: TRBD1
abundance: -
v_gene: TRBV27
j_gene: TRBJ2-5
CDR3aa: CASSSGTGGGETQYF
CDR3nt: TGTGCCAGCAGTTCCGGGACAGGGGGCGGGGAGACCCAGTACTTC

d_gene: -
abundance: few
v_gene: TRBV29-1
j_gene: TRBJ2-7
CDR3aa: CSVEVWGRRSYEQYF
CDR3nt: TGCAGCGTTGAAGTTTGGGGACGTCGATCCTACGAGCAGTACTTC

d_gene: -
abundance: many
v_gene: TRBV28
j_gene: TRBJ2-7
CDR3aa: CASSFPGTFYEQYF
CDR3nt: TGTGCCAGCAGTTTCCCCGGGACATTCTACGAGCAGTACTTC

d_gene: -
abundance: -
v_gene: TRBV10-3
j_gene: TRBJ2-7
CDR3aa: CAISFGPVGEQYF
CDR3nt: TGTGCCATCAGCTTCGGGCCAGTAGGCGAGCAGTACTTC

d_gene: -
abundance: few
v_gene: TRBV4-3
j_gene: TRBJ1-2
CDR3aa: CASSQDSGGNYGYTF
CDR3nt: TGCGCCAGCAGCCAAGATTCGGGCGGAAACTATGGCTACACCTTC

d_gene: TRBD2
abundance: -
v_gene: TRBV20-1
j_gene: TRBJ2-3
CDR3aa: CCASGIRSGRARGTDTQYF
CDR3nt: TGCTGTGCTAGTGGGATTCGTAGCGGGAGGGCCAGAGGGACAGATACGCAGTATTTT

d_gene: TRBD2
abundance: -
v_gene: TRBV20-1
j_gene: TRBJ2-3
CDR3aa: CSARDSGGLRTDTQYF
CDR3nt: TGCAGTGCTAGAGATTCGGGGGGGCTGAGGACAGATACGCAGTATTTT

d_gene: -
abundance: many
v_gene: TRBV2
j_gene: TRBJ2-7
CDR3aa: CASGRGNYEQYF
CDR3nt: TGTGCCAGCGGGCGGGGAAACTACGAGCAGTACTTC

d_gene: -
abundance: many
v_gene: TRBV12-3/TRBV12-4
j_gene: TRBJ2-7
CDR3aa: CASSFGRAEYEQYF
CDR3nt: TGTGCCAGCAGTTTCGGCAGGGCAGAATACGAGCAGTACTTC

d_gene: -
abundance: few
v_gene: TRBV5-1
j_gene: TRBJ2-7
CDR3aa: CASSPLWGSTTEQYF
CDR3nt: TGCGCCAGCAGCCCCCTGTGGGGGTCCACTACGGAGCAGTACTTC

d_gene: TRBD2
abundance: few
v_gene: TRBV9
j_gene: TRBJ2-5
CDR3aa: CASSVAAGGGETQYF
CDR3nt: TGTGCCAGCAGCGTAGCCGCGGGAGGGGGGGAGACCCAGTACTTC

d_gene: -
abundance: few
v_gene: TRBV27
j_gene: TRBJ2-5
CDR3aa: CASSFGGVWETQYF
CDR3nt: TGTGCCAGCAGTTTTGGGGGAGTATGGGAGACCCAGTACTTC

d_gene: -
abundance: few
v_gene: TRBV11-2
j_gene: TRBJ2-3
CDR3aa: CASSNLWGDTQYF
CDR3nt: TGTGCCAGCAGCAATTTGTGGGGAGATACGCAGTATTTT

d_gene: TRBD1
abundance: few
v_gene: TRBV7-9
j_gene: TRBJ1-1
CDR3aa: CASSHRQGSFPQAFF
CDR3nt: TGTGCCAGCAGCCACCGACAGGGGAGTTTTCCCCAAGCTTTCTTT

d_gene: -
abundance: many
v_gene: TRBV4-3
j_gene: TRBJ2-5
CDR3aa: CASSQGARYRAGETQYF
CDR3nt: TGCGCCAGCAGCCAAGGCGCGAGGTACAGGGCAGGAGAGACCCAGTACTTC

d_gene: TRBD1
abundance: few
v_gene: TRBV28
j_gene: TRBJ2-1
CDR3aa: CASSLLGQGEVNNEQFF
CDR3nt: TGTGCCAGCAGTTTATTAGGACAGGGGGAAGTCAACAATGAGCAGTTCTTC

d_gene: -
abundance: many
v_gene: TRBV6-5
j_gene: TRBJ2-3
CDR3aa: CASSYSFDSTDTQYF
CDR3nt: TGTGCCAGCAGTTACTCTTTTGACAGCACAGATACGCAGTATTTT

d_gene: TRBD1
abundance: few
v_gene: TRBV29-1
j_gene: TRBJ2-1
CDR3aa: CSVGGLTGQGAWNEQFF
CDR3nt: TGCAGCGTGGGGGGTTTAACGGGACAGGGGGCTTGGAATGAGCAGTTCTTC

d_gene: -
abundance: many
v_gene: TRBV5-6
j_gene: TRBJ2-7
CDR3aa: CASSEGGAFYEQYF
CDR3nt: TGTGCCAGCAGCGAGGGGGGGGCTTTCTACGAGCAGTACTTC

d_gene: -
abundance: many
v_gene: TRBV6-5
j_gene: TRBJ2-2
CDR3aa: CASSPYPGELFF
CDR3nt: TGTGCCAGCAGTCCTTATCCTGGGGAGCTGTTTTTT

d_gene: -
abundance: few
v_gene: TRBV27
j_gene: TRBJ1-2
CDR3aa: CASRGQNYGYTF
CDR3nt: TGTGCCAGCCGTGGCCAAAACTATGGCTACACCTTC

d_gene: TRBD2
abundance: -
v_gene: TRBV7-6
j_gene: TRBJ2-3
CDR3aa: CASTSGDSTDTQYF
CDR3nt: TGTGCCAGCACTAGCGGGGATAGCACAGATACGCAGTATTTT

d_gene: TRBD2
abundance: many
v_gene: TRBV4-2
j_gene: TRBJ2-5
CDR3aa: CASSQETSGGVETQYF
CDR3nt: TGTGCCAGCAGCCAAGAGACCAGCGGGGGGGTAGAGACCCAGTACTTC

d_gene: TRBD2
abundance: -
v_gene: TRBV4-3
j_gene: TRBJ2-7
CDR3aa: CASSQVTSGSGEQYF
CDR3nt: TGCGCCAGCAGCCAAGTAACTAGCGGGAGTGGTGAGCAGTACTTC

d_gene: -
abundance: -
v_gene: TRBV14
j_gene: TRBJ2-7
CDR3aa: CASSHPKTGYEQYF
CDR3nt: TGTGCCAGCAGCCACCCAAAGACAGGATACGAGCAGTACTTC

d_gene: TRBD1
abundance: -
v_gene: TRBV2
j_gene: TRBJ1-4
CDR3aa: CASSTPTGLAHTNEKLFF
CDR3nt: TGTGCCAGCAGTACCCCGACAGGGTTAGCGCATACTAATGAAAAACTGTTTTTT

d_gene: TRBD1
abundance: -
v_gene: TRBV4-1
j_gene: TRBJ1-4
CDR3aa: CASSQDGSRQGEGEKLFF
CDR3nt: TGCGCCAGCAGCCAAGATGGCTCACGACAGGGTGAGGGTGAAAAACTGTTTTTT

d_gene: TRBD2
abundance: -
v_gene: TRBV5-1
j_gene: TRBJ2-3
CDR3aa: CASSQTSGRTDTQYF
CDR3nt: TGCGCCAGCAGCCAGACTAGCGGGCGCACAGATACGCAGTATTTT

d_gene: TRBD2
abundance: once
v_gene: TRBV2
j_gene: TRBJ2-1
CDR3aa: CASSEAQSDLSGSSINEQFF
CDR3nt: TGTGCCAGCAGTGAAGCGCAATCCGACCTTAGCGGGAGTAGTATCAATGAGCAGTTCTTC

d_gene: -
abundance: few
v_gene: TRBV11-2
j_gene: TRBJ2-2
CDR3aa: CASSPIHANTGELFF
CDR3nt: TGTGCCAGCAGCCCCATCCACGCGAACACCGGGGAGCTGTTTTTT

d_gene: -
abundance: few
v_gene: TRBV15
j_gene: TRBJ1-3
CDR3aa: CATSIVGSGNTIYF
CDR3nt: TGTGCCACCAGCATTGTAGGCTCTGGAAACACCATATATTTT

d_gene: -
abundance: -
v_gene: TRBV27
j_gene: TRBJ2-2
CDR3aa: CASSPEGRTNTGELFF
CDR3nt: TGTGCCAGCAGTCCGGAGGGCAGAACGAACACCGGGGAGCTGTTTTTT

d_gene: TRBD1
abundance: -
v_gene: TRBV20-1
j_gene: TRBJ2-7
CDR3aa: CSATDRGPTYEQYF
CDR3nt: TGCAGTGCAACCGACAGGGGGCCGACTTACGAGCAGTACTTC